This T cell receptor beta chain was recorded in a study of cytomegalovirus exposure and HLA in healthy donors. In this sample, this clone turned up once. PCR was performed using 60 Vbeta and 13 Jbeta primers. Clones were sequenced by immunoSEQ multiplex PCR, and TCRdb holds only the in-frame ones, with some missing. The data hold roughly 100,000 clones, with roughly 76% observed a single time. CDR1 is MDHEN, CDR2 SYDVKM, per germline. CDR3 length equals 17 residues. J was trimmed by 6 bases and V by 4 bases; bases with no gene match: 14. Sample: PBMCs. The rearrangement links TRBV28 to TRBJ1-4; TRBD1 matches at 7 bases. This clonotype was sampled from a woman aged 60-75 years in good health and CMV-seropositive. The CDR3, as DNA: TGTGCCAGCAGTTCAGGGTACAAGAGGGGGCTGGATGAAAAACTGTTTTTT. This sequence encodes CASSSGYKRGLDEKLFF.